This T cell receptor beta chain was captured in a study of blood T cell repertoires in COVID-19. Across the study: Some COVID-19 samples were acute and others convalescent; all came from the United States, Italy and Spain.

This clone was observed a handful of times. Original data processing: Estimates of nucleated cell counts were drawn from the amplification of reference gene primers. Clones were read by immunoSEQ multiplex PCR, and TCRdb kept only the in-frame ones, dropping some. V, J and clone size reflect that table, while D and trimming were determined from the DNA. This sample has 35,000 to 50,000 clones; more than 75% occur once, and the top ten carry roughly 13%. Germline loops: CDR1 LGHDT, CDR2 YNNKEL (reference sequence). The CDR3 sequence is 11 residues long. V was clipped by 3 bases and J by 3 bases, with 3 bases between them.

This chain joins TRBV3-1 (or the pseudogene TRBV3-2) and TRBJ2-7, with D uncertain. Sequenced sample: peripheral blood. The clonotype was recovered from a woman in her seventies in a cohort sampled during active COVID-19. CDR3 in DNA: TGTGCCAGCAGCCATTACTACGAGCAGTACTTC. Its protein product is CASSHYYEQYF.